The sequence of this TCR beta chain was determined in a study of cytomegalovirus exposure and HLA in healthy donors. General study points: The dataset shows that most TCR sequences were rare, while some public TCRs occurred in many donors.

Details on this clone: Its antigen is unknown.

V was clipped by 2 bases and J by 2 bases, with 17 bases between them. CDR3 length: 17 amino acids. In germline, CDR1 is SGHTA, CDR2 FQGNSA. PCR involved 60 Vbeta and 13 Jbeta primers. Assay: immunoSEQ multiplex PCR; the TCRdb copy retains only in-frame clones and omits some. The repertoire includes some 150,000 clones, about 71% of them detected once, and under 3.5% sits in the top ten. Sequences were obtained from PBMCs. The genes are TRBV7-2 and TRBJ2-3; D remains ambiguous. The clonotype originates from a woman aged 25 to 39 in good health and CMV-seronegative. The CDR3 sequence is CASSLPGTHPFTDTQYF. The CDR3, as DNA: TGTGCCAGCAGCTTACCAGGAACACACCCGTTCACAGATACGCAGTATTTT.